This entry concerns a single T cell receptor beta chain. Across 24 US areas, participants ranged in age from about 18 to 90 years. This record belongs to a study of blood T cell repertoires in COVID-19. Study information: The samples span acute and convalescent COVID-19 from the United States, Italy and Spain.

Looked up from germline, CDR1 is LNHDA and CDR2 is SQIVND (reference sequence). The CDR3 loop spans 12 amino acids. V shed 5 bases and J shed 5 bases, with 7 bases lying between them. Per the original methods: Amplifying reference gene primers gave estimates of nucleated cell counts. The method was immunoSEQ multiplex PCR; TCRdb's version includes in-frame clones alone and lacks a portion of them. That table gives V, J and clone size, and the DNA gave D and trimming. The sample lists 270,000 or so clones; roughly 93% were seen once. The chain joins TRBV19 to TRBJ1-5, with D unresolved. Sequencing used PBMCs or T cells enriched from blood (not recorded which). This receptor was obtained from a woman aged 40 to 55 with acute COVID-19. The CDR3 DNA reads TGTGCCAGTAGTCCCAGGTATCAGCCCCAGCATTTT. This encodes CASSPRYQPQHF.